One and the same sample provided the 15 T cell receptor beta chains below, sequenced in a study of CD8 T cells in Susac syndrome. An input of roughly 0.5 to 1 ug of RNA was subjected to reverse transcription using random hexamers. TCRdb processed the immunoSEQ multiplex PCR reads anew with MiXCR; each CDR3 protein has one entry. The sample records just over 300,000 distinct CDR3 sequences, about 91% being singletons. Sequenced: CD4+ T cells from PBMCs. The receptors were gathered from a human donor with multiple sclerosis.

This chain uses TRBV20-1 with TRBJ2-2; a weak D match, TRBD1 (6 bases). Germline assignment: CDR1 DFQATT and CDR2 SNEGSKA (reference sequence). This CDR3 comprises 15 residues. V was clipped by 3 bases and J by 2 bases, with 13 bases between them. This CDR3 is CSARGAGLNTGELFF. The CDR3 DNA reads as TGCAGTGCTAGGGGGGCAGGGCTAAACACCGGGGAGCTGTTTTTT.

The rearrangement links TRBV7-9 to TRBJ2-7; 7 bases align to TRBD2. The CDR3 contains 14 residues. Unmatched junction bases numbered 10, after V lost 5 bases and J lost 6 bases. Germline V gives CDR1 SEHNR, CDR2 FQNEAQ (reference sequence). The CDR3 nucleotides read TGTGCCAGCAGCGGGCGGGGGAGTAGTCTCGAGCAGTACTTC. This gives the protein CASSGRGSSLEQYF.

The chain combines TRBV9 with TRBJ1-1; weak D call: TRBD1 (5 bases). Germline values: CDR1 SGDLS, CDR2 YYNGEE. The CDR3 loop spans 14 amino acids. V shed 1 base and J shed 4 bases, with 11 bases lying between them. CDR3 sequence: CASSVLPGGTEAFF. Here the CDR3 DNA reads TGTGCCAGCAGCGTACTCCCCGGGGGCACTGAAGCTTTCTTT.

The chain joins TRBV19 to TRBJ1-1, with D perhaps TRBD1 (5 bases). V was clipped by 8 bases and J by 5 bases, with 21 bases between them. This CDR3 has 15 amino acids. Germline CDR1 LNHDA, CDR2 SQIVND (reference sequence). For the CDR3, the DNA is TGTGCCAGTCGTACAGAGTTCGGGGCCCGAACTGAAGCTTTCTTT. This encodes CASRTEFGARTEAFF.

This clonotype was recorded once. This rearrangement joins TRBV20-1 to TRBJ1-4; maybe TRBD1 (5 bases). V was shortened by 5 bases and J by 4 bases, with 14 bases between the two germline ends. This CDR3 has 14 amino acids. From germline, CDR1 is DFQATT and CDR2 SNEGSKA (reference sequence). The CDR3 loop reads CSAAPGTVNEKLFF. For the CDR3, the DNA is TGCAGTGCTGCCCCCGGGACGGTTAATGAAAAACTGTTTTTT.

V and J are TRBV2 and TRBJ2-5; 9 positions match TRBD2. The J segment lost 1 base and the V segment lost 6 bases, leaving 9 bases of the junction unmatched. The CDR3 runs to 16 residues. CDR1 and CDR2 (germline): SNHLY, FYNNEI. CDR3 sequence (DNA): TGTGCCAGCAGGGGACGAGCGGGGGGCCTCCAAGAGACCCAGTACTTC. Encoded protein: CASRGRAGGLQETQYF.

To note about this clonotype: The junction differs from germline at one of its ends, possibly a read error. The J gene is TRBJ1-2, the V gene TRBV19; no clear D. The germline CDR1 and CDR2 sequences are LNHDA and SQIVND (reference sequence). This CDR3 is built from 13 residues. CDR3 loop: CASSAPSSPRNTF. The CDR3 DNA follows: TGTGCCAGTAGTGCCCCCTCAAGCCCTCGAAATACTTTC.

The CDR3 region is CATSRTGTGGFGDTQYF. DNA for the CDR3: TGTGCCACCAGCCGAACCGGGACAGGGGGCTTTGGAGATACGCAGTATTTT. The V and J genes are TRBV15 and TRBJ2-3; 12 nucleotides match TRBD1. The germline V gene has CDR1 LNHNV and CDR2 YYDKDF (reference sequence). Trimming cost V 5 bases and J 5 bases; bases outside gene matches: 11. This CDR3 has 17 residues.

This clonotype was counted a single time. V gene TRBV5-1 combines with J gene TRBJ2-5, with 7 bases lining up with TRBD1. The CDR3 runs 15 residues. Germline loops: CDR1 SGHRS, CDR2 YFSETQ. The V and J ends lost 2 bases and 5 bases, in that order; junction bases with no gene match: 9. CDR3 amino acids: CASSFGDRYGETQYF. The DNA of the CDR3 is TGCGCCAGCAGCTTCGGGGACAGATACGGGGAGACCCAGTACTTC.

The table lists this clonotype with a few counts. The chain has TRBV28 and TRBJ2-7, with D unclear. Germline loops: CDR1 MDHEN, CDR2 SYDVKM. CDR3 length: 12 residues. V shed 7 bases and J shed 0 bases, with 7 bases lying between them. In DNA form, the CDR3 reads TGTGCCAGCATCCCGAGCTCCTACGAGCAGTACTTC. Its translation: CASIPSSYEQYF.

This chain joins TRBV21-1 and TRBJ2-1; TRBD2, the table's D call, lacks a check against the DNA. TRBV21-1 represents a pseudogene. The CDR3 totals 16 residues. CDR3 protein: CARTKLLAGVYNEQFF. CDR3 nucleotides: TGTGCCAGGACCAAACTCCTAGCGGGAGTGTACAATGAGCAGTTCTTC.

The V gene is TRBV9, the J gene TRBJ2-1, with 8 bases aligning to TRBD2. Looked up from germline, CDR1 is SGDLS and CDR2 is YYNGEE. V shed 0 bases and J 7 bases; nucleotides not matched to a gene: 18. The CDR3 totals 19 residues. CDR3 in amino acids: CASSVAETSDCGGVNEQFF. The CDR3 nucleotides are TGTGCCAGCAGCGTAGCAGAGACTAGCGATTGTGGGGGTGTAAATGAGCAGTTCTTC.

The chain is built from TRBV18 and TRBJ2-2, with a tentative D call TRBD2 (7 bases). CDR1 and CDR2 (germline): KGHSH, LQKENI. The CDR3 spans 17 residues. Between the trimmed V and J ends, which lost 3 bases and 3 bases, there was a span of 17 bases. CDR3 protein: CASSPFLDSGDTGELFF. CDR3 coding DNA: TGTGCCAGCTCACCCTTTCTGGACAGCGGGGACACCGGGGAGCTGTTTTTT.

The chain joins TRBV5-1 to TRBJ2-5; 8 bases align to TRBD2. The CDR3 has 18 amino acids. The junction had 17 bases not matched to a gene; V was cut back by 5 bases and J by 2 bases. Germline V gene data show CDR1 as SGHRS and CDR2 as YFSETQ. For the CDR3, the DNA is TGCGCCAGCAGACTGGGTCCTACGGGTAGCGGGAATCAAGAGACCCAGTACTTC. Translated: CASRLGPTGSGNQETQYF.

This clonotype occurred once. The chain has TRBV12-3 or TRBV12-4 and TRBJ2-7, with 11 bases that match TRBD2. This CDR3 region has 15 residues. V gave up 6 bases and J gave up 2 bases; unmatched junction bases: 6. This CDR3 reads CASSPGTSGTYEQYF. The CDR3 nucleotides read TGTGCCAGCAGCCCCGGGACTAGCGGAACCTACGAGCAGTACTTC.